One sample yielded the 4 T cell receptor beta chains listed below, sequenced in a study of T cells in Graves' hyperthyroidism and ophthalmopathy. Regions amplified from RNA transcripts were the TCR beta CDR3 regions. In the first-round RT-PCR of the TCR CDR3, the HTBI primer set was used. Each CDR3 protein is one row after TCRdb ran MiXCR on the multiplex PCR reads. The sample records around 300,000 distinct CDR3 sequences, about 13% being singletons. Sequenced input: blood. These receptors were taken from a woman in her thirties or forties with Graves' hyperthyroidism.

This clonotype was seen many times. A much larger clone differs by one base, so this may be a read error. J is TRBJ2-5 and V is TRBV7-9; D is undetermined. Looked up from germline, CDR1 is SEHNR and CDR2 is FQNEAQ (reference sequence). CDR3 length equals 14 residues. CDR3 residues: CTSSFDTVEETQYF. The DNA for the CDR3 is TGTACCAGCAGCTTTGACACGGTGGAGGAGACCCAGTACTTC. The full variable domain, rest sourced from reference TRBV7-9 and TRBJ2-5, is DTGVSQNPRHKITKRGQNVTFRCDPISEHNRLYWYRQTLGQGPEFLTYFQNEAQLEKSRLLSDRFSAERPKGSFSTLEIQRTEQGDSAMYLCTSSFDTVEETQYFGPGTRLLVL.

This clonotype was seen many times. The chain is built from TRBV7-3 and TRBJ2-1, with 7 bases fitting TRBD1. Germline V gene data show CDR1 as SGHTA and CDR2 as FQGTGA. CDR3 length: 13 residues. J was trimmed by 6 bases and V by 5 bases; bases with no gene match: 4. The CDR3 here is CASSTTGSNEQFF. CDR3 DNA sequence: TGTGCCAGCAGCACGACAGGGTCCAATGAGCAGTTCTTC.

As to this clonotype: Just one base apart from a much larger clone, this may be a read error. The J gene is TRBJ1-1, the V gene TRBV19; D possibly corresponds to TRBD1 (6 bases). Per the germline V gene, CDR1 is LNHDA and CDR2 is SQIVND (reference sequence). The CDR3 is made up of 14 amino acids. This CDR3 reads CANSIDRWNTEAFF. CDR3 nucleotide sequence: TGTGCCAATAGTATCGACAGGTGGAACACTGAAGCTTTCTTT.

This clonotype was recorded a few times. V gene TRBV5-1 combines with J gene TRBJ2-2; 13 bases agree with TRBD2. The V gene end was trimmed by 3 bases and the J gene end by 6 bases; junction bases not matched to a gene: 8. This CDR3 region has 17 residues. Germline-derived CDR1 and CDR2 are SGHRS and YFSETQ. The CDR3 DNA is TGCGCCAGCAGCTCACTAGCGGGAGGGAGTGAGGCCGGGGAGCTGTTTTTT. As protein: CASSSLAGGSEAGELFF.